This TCR beta chain stems from a study of shared clonotypes between healthy human individuals. Per the study methods: Filtering differed for immunoSEQ, which gave only junction sequences without quality scores. The method was immunoSEQ multiplex PCR; TCRdb's version includes in-frame clones alone and lacks a portion of them. That table gives V, J and clone size, and the DNA gave D and trimming. The top ten clones hold over 1.5% of a sample with almost 750,000 clones, about two thirds of them seen once. The V gene's germline CDR1 is SGHRS and CDR2 YFSETQ. V lost 5 bases and J lost 5, with 17 bases in between. CDR3 length equals 14 residues. The donors, healthy adults who were HIV-negative, had experienced no recent acute infections or vaccinations.

The sequencing sample was made of memory CD4+ T cells sorted from blood. As to subset: CD45RA-negative fraction. The chain is built from TRBV5-1 and TRBJ2-7; D perhaps matches TRBD1 (6 bases). This clonotype was sampled from a woman aged 25 to 39 in good health. CDR3 region: CASRPGTKLNEQYF. The CDR3 nucleotides are TGCGCCAGCAGGCCCGGGACAAAACTAAACGAGCAGTACTTC.